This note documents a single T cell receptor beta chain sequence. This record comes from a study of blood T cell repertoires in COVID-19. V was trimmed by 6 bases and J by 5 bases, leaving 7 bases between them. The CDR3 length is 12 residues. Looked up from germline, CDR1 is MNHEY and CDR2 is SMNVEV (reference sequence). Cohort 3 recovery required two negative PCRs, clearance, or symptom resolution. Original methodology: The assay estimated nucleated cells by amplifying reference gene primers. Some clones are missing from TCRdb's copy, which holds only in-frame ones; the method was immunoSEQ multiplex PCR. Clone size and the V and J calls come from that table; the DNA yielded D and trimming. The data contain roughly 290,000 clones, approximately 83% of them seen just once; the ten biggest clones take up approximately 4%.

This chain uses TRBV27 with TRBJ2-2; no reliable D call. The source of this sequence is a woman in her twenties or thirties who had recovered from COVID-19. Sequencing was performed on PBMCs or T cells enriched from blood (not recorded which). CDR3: CASRVQTGELFF. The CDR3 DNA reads TGTGCCAGCAGGGTACAGACCGGGGAGCTGTTTTTT.